This paragraph reports one T cell receptor beta chain. Given a much more abundant clone one base away, this may be a read error. TCRdb reprocessed the multiplex PCR reads via MiXCR and lists one record per CDR3 protein. The data contain about 130,000 distinct CDR3 sequences, 21% of them singletons. The entry originates in a study of breast tumors, draining lymph nodes, adjacent tissues. Samples came from axillary lymph nodes draining the breast cancer. The origin of this receptor is a female donor with breast cancer. Some clones in this sample may be carry-over from other donors' samples. The sequencing input was axillary lymph node tissue.

CDR3 DNA: TGCGCCCGCAGCCCGTGGGACTTTAGCACAGATACGCAGTATTTT. It is translated as CARSPWDFSTDTQYF. The genes are TRBV4-1 and TRBJ2-3, with D tentatively TRBD2 (6 bases). CDR3 length: 15 amino acids. Germline V gives CDR1 MGHRA, CDR2 YSYEKL.